A selection of T cell receptor beta chains follows, all from one sample in a study of identical twins. TCRdb re-analysed the 5' RACE reads in MiXCR, keeping a single row per CDR3 protein. The repertoire holds some 210,000 distinct CDR3 sequences, with 15% as singletons. These data were also filed under a second study, of T cells expressing NK-cell markers.

Sequenced input: CD8+ T cells sorted from blood. The source is a woman aged 18-29 years in good health. Each CDR3 is given with its conserved first and last residue. D genes are given only for firm matches. A row's size may be missing; if present it is once, few, many or a size class.

V	J	D	size	DNA	CDR3
TRBV9	TRBJ2-7	-	-	TGTGCCAGCAGCGGCTCACCGGGGGCCCCCTCCTACGAGCAGTACTTC	CASSGSPGAPSYEQYF
TRBV20-1	TRBJ2-7	TRBD2	many	TGCAGTGTAAACCCTCCGGGCGGGGGTGACTCCTACGAGCAGTACTTC	CSVNPPGGGDSYEQYF
TRBV4-1	TRBJ1-4	-	-	TGCGCCAGCCGCATGGTGCGGACTAATGAAAAACTGTTTTTT	CASRMVRTNEKLFF
TRBV5-1	TRBJ2-7	-	-	TGCGCCAGCAGCTCGGGGCCAGGGGTCTCCTACGAGCAGTACTTC	CASSSGPGVSYEQYF
TRBV9	TRBJ2-7	-	few	TGTGCCAGCAGCGTAGATGTGTCTAGCTCCTACGAGCAGTACTTC	CASSVDVSSSYEQYF
TRBV6-2/TRBV6-3	TRBJ2-1	TRBD1	-	TGTGCCAGCAGTTACGGGACAGGGAATCGCTTTAATGAGCAGTTCTTC	CASSYGTGNRFNEQFF
TRBV20-1	TRBJ2-3	-	-	TGCAGTGCTAGTCAGGCCAGGGAACATAGCACAGATACGCAGTATTTT	CSASQAREHSTDTQYF
TRBV5-6	TRBJ2-2	TRBD2	-	TGTGCCATCAGCTCCGGGCTACCGGGAGGGCCAGGCGGGGAGCTGTTTTTT	CAISSGLPGGPGGELFF
TRBV12-3/TRBV12-4	TRBJ2-2	-	few	TGTGCCAGCAGCCCCGACTCGGGAGCCGGGGAGCTGTTTTTT	CASSPDSGAGELFF
TRBV4-1	TRBJ1-5	TRBD1	-	TGCGCCAGCAGCCAGGGGGGACAGCTAAATCAGCCCCAGCATTTT	CASSQGGQLNQPQHF
TRBV10-1	TRBJ2-5	TRBD1	-	TGCTCCAGCAGCCGGAGCCGGCGGACAGGAGAGACCCAGTACTTC	CSSSRSRRTGETQYF
TRBV11-2	TRBJ2-2	-	few	TGTGCCAGCAGCCCTCCCGGACAGCTTTGGAACACCGGGGAGCTGTTTTTT	CASSPPGQLWNTGELFF
TRBV23-1	TRBJ2-7	-	-	TGCGCCAGCAGTCAATCGACGGCTAGCTACGAGCAGTACTTC	CASSQSTASYEQYF
TRBV12-3/TRBV12-4	TRBJ2-1	-	few	TGTGCCAGCAGTTTAGGGGGGGCCTCGAATGAGCAGTTCTTC	CASSLGGASNEQFF
TRBV9	TRBJ1-1	TRBD1	few	TGTGCCAGCAGCAACGCGCAGGGGGCGCGAGGAACTGAAGCTTTCTTT	CASSNAQGARGTEAFF
TRBV3-1	TRBJ2-2	TRBD2	few	TGTGCCATAACTAGCGGGGTCACCGGGGAGCTGTTTTTT	CAITSGVTGELFF
TRBV20-1	TRBJ2-1	-	few	TGCAGTGCTAGAGATTCGCCGTCCCCGGGGCATGAGCAGTTCTTC	CSARDSPSPGHEQFF
TRBV7-9	TRBJ2-7	TRBD1	-	TGTGCCAGCAGCTCCGGACAGGGACCTAATTACGAGCAGTACTTC	CASSSGQGPNYEQYF
TRBV29-1	TRBJ2-7	-	many	TGCAGCGTTGTGAAGGGTCCCTTTTACGAGCAGTACTTC	CSVVKGPFYEQYF
TRBV29-1	TRBJ2-2	TRBD1	few	TGCAGCGTTGAAGCAACTACCGCGGACAGGGTGGACACCGGGGAGCTGTTTTTT	CSVEATTADRVDTGELFF
TRBV14	TRBJ2-1	-	few	TGTGCCAGCAGCCAAGTCGGTGATGAGCAGTTCTTC	CASSQVGDEQFF
TRBV20-1	TRBJ2-7	-	few	TGCAGTGCTAGGATGCAGGACGCCTTGGTGGAGCAGTACTTC	CSARMQDALVEQYF
TRBV15	TRBJ2-1	TRBD2	few	TGTGCCACCACCCCACTAGCGGGGGACCCGTACTACAATGAGCAGTTCTTC	CATTPLAGDPYYNEQFF
TRBV10-3	TRBJ2-1	-	few	TGTGCCACCCTAAGCCTAAGTGGCAATGAGCAGTTCTTC	CATLSLSGNEQFF
TRBV9	TRBJ1-1	-	few	TGTACCAGCAGCGCGGTGGACAGTTTGAACACTGAAGCTTTCTTT	CTSSAVDSLNTEAFF
TRBV29-1	TRBJ2-2	-	many	TGCAGCGTCGGTAACAGGAACACCGGGGAGCTGTTTTTT	CSVGNRNTGELFF
TRBV5-1	TRBJ1-1	-	-	TGCGCCAGCAGCTTGGACCTGGCTGCCGCTGAAGCTTTCTTT	CASSLDLAAAEAFF
TRBV12-3/TRBV12-4	TRBJ2-3	-	few	TGTGCCGATCGCCCAGATACGCAGTATTTT	CADRPDTQYF
TRBV29-1	TRBJ2-7	-	-	TGCAGCGTTGGTTGGTCCACCTACGAGCAGTACTTC	CSVGWSTYEQYF
TRBV7-9	TRBJ2-7	TRBD2	-	TGTGCCAGCAGCTCCCCGCCTAGCGGGAGGTGGTACGAGCAGTACTTC	CASSSPPSGRWYEQYF
TRBV7-9	TRBJ2-1	TRBD2	few	TGTGCCAGCAGCTTAGCGCTTACGACGGGAGGGCCACATGAGCAGTTCTTC	CASSLALTTGGPHEQFF
TRBV27	TRBJ2-7	-	-	TGTGCCAGCAGTTTGCAGGGGGGGTTCGGGGAGCAGTACTTC	CASSLQGGFGEQYF
TRBV7-2	TRBJ2-3	-	few	TGTGCCAGCAGCCTACTTTTGGGGACAGATACGCAGTATTTT	CASSLLLGTDTQYF
TRBV29-1	TRBJ2-1	-	-	TGCAGCGTTGGTGGACAGTCCTCCTACAATGAGCAGTTCTTC	CSVGGQSSYNEQFF
TRBV18	TRBJ2-2	TRBD1	-	TGTGCCAGCTCCCCGGGACAGCCGGAGGTGCTGTTTTTT	CASSPGQPEVLFF
TRBV4-1	TRBJ1-5	TRBD1	few	TGCGCCAGCAGCCCCTGGACAGGTGATGGTCAGCCCCAGCATTTT	CASSPWTGDGQPQHF
TRBV12-5	TRBJ2-7	-	few	TGTGCTAGTGCTCTAGGACAAGTCGCCTACGAGCAGTACTTC	CASALGQVAYEQYF
TRBV11-2	TRBJ2-1	-	-	TGTGCCAGCAGCTTAGCAAACAGCGCCGCCCGGAATGAGCAGTTCTTC	CASSLANSAARNEQFF
TRBV5-4	TRBJ2-7	-	-	TGTGCCAGCAGCTTCGAAGGCGGGACTTACGAGCAGTACTTC	CASSFEGGTYEQYF
TRBV20-1	TRBJ1-1	-	-	TGCAGTCCCAACTCGGGGGCGTGGAACACTGAAGCTTTCTTT	CSPNSGAWNTEAFF
TRBV15	TRBJ2-1	-	-	TGTGCCACCAGCAGAGTAGGGGGAAATGAGCAGTTCTTC	CATSRVGGNEQFF
TRBV6-5	TRBJ1-2	TRBD1	-	TGTGCCAGCAGTTACGGGCAGGGGGCGCGTGACTACACCTTC	CASSYGQGARDYTF
TRBV7-2	TRBJ2-3	-	few	TGTGCCAGCAGCTTACTAGTGTTACCGAGCACAGATACGCAGTATTTT	CASSLLVLPSTDTQYF
TRBV13	TRBJ2-3	-	few	TGTGCCAGCAGCTTAGGGAGGGGGACAGATACGCAGTATTTT	CASSLGRGTDTQYF
TRBV20-1	TRBJ2-1	TRBD2	few	TGCAGTGCTAGCACTAGCGGATTTGAGCAGTTCTTC	CSASTSGFEQFF
TRBV20-1	TRBJ2-1	-	-	TGCAGTGCTCCCCGCCGAGACTCCTCTCGGGGCTGGAATGAGCAGTTCTTC	CSAPRRDSSRGWNEQFF
TRBV6-4	TRBJ2-6	-	many	TGTGCCAGCAGTGAGGGCGGCAACTCTGGGGCCAACGTCCTGACTTTC	CASSEGGNSGANVLTF
TRBV11-2	TRBJ2-2	-	few	TGTGCCAGCAGCTTAGGCGCCGGGGCCGGGGAGCTGTTTTTT	CASSLGAGAGELFF
TRBV6-4	TRBJ1-6	-	-	TGTGCCAGCAGTGTCATTGGGGAGCGTAATTCACCCCTCCACTTT	CASSVIGERNSPLHF
TRBV9	TRBJ2-1	TRBD2	-	TGTGCCAGCAGCGTAGCGGGGGGGTCTGGTGAGCAGTTCTTC	CASSVAGGSGEQFF
TRBV4-3	TRBJ2-3	-	-	TGCGCCAGCAGCCAAGAAATACCGCTAAGCACAGATACGCAGTATTTT	CASSQEIPLSTDTQYF